Listed below are T cell receptor beta chains from one sample, sequenced in a study of cytomegalovirus exposure and HLA in healthy donors. TCRdb keeps only in-frame clones here, not all; method: immunoSEQ multiplex PCR. Of fewer than 150,000 clones listed, about 78% are singletons. Sequenced material: PBMCs. All receptors come from a man aged 50-60 years in good health and CMV-seronegative. Both conserved end residues are part of each CDR3. Each record gives: J gene, V gene, D gene, clone size, CDR3 DNA, CDR3 protein. A D gene is named only where the DNA matches it firmly. The size field is filled for only some rows; it gives once, few, many or a size class.

TRBJ2-5 TRBV18 TRBD1 NA TGTGCCAGCGGTATGAATGACAGGGGAGAGACCCAGTACTTC CASGMNDRGETQYF
TRBJ2-3 TRBV30 NA NA TGTGCCTGGAGTGAGGGGCCTAGCACAGATACGCAGTATTTT CAWSEGPSTDTQYF
TRBJ2-6 TRBV6-5 NA NA TGTGCCAGCAGTAACAGGCCTCTCGGGGCCAACGTCCTGACTTTC CASSNRPLGANVLTF
TRBJ2-1 TRBV5-4 TRBD2 few TGTGCCAGCAGCCTAGCGGGGGAAGAAACAGCCGAGCAGTTCTTC CASSLAGEETAEQFF
TRBJ1-2 TRBV28 TRBD1 NA TGTGCCAGCAGTTTAGTCAGGACAGGGGGCGGGTATGGCTACACCTTC CASSLVRTGGGYGYTF
TRBJ2-2 TRBV6-5 TRBD1 NA TGTGCCAGCACGGGACAGGGGATGAACACCGGGGAGCTGTTTTTT CASTGQGMNTGELFF
TRBJ1-4 TRBV7-9 NA NA TGTGCCAGCAGCCGGGACACCCCAACTAATGAAAAACTGTTTTTT CASSRDTPTNEKLFF
TRBJ2-5 TRBV2 TRBD2 NA TGTGCCAGCAGTGTCGGCAGCGGGATGGGCCAAGAGACCCAGTACTTC CASSVGSGMGQETQYF
TRBJ1-6 TRBV30 NA NA TGTGCCTTGGGGGGGGCCGACCTCCACTTT CALGGADLHF
TRBJ1-1 TRBV6-1 NA few TGTGCCAGCAAAGCGCCATCGAACACTGAAGCTTTCTTT CASKAPSNTEAFF
TRBJ2-7 TRBV2 NA NA TGTGCCAGCAGTGAATCGGTTGTACTAGTCGCCGAGCAGTACTTC CASSESVVLVAEQYF
TRBJ2-5 TRBV7-6 TRBD2 NA TGTGCCAGCAGCTTTAGCGGGGGAAAAGAGACCCAGTACTTC CASSFSGGKETQYF
TRBJ2-1 TRBV18 NA few TGTGCCAGCTCACCCCGGGCTAGCGTTTATGGGGCCTACAATGAGCAGTTCTTC CASSPRASVYGAYNEQFF
TRBJ2-7 TRBV5-4 TRBD2 once TGTGCCAGCAGCTTGGGGACTAGCGGATCCTACGAGCAGTACTTC CASSLGTSGSYEQYF
TRBJ2-7 TRBV6-4 NA NA TGTGCCAGCAGTGACCGGGGCCAGGGGTCGGGCGAGCAGTACTTC CASSDRGQGSGEQYF
TRBJ2-7 TRBV25-1 TRBD1 NA TGTGCCAGCAGTCTCCCGGGACAGGTCGTCTCCTACGAGCAGTACTTC CASSLPGQVVSYEQYF
TRBJ2-5 TRBV7-9 TRBD1 NA TGTGCCAGCAGCTTAGCGCACAGGGGCCTCCAAGAGACCCAGTACTTC CASSLAHRGLQETQYF
TRBJ2-5 TRBV6-6 NA NA TGTGCCAGCCGCTTACGGACCGACGGGGAGCAGTACTTC CASRLRTDGEQYF
TRBJ1-1 TRBV19 TRBD1 NA TGTGCCAGTAGGGTACAGGGGTGGAGAGGAGTCATGAACACTGAAGCTTTCTTT CASRVQGWRGVMNTEAFF
TRBJ2-7 TRBV7-2 TRBD1 NA TGTGCCAGCAGCGAACAGGGGGCGTCCTACGAGCAGTACTTC CASSEQGASYEQYF
TRBJ2-7 TRBV11-2 NA NA TGTGCCAGCAGCTTAGATAGAGGGAGCCCCGAGCAGTACTTC CASSLDRGSPEQYF
TRBJ1-5 TRBV2 NA NA TGTGCCAGCAGCTACGGACAGAGCAATCAGCCCCAGCATTTT CASSYGQSNQPQHF
TRBJ2-5 TRBV25-1 NA NA TGTGCCAGCAGTGAAGCGAGGGGACAACAAGAGACCCAGTACTTC CASSEARGQQETQYF
TRBJ2-7 TRBV5-1 TRBD2 NA TGCGCCAGCAGTACCGGGACTAGCGGGTACGAGCAGTACTTC CASSTGTSGYEQYF
TRBJ2-2 TRBV30 TRBD1 NA TGTGCCTGGAGCGCTTTCGGGACAGCCTACACCGGGGAGCTGTTTTTT CAWSAFGTAYTGELFF
TRBJ2-5 TRBV29-1 NA NA TGCAGCGTTGAGACAGTTGGGGTGGGAGAGACCCAGTACTTC CSVETVGVGETQYF
TRBJ2-3 TRBV5-1 NA NA TGCGCCAGCAACCCGGACAGTCCCACAGATACGCAGTATTTT CASNPDSPTDTQYF
TRBJ2-3 TRBV9 TRBD2 NA TGTGCCAGCAGCCCCCGGACTAGCGGGCCCACTAGCACAGATACGCAGTATTTT CASSPRTSGPTSTDTQYF
TRBJ2-7 TRBV5-1 NA once TGCGCCAGCAGCTTGAACAGCGGCTACGAGCAGTACTTC CASSLNSGYEQYF
TRBJ2-7 TRBV9 NA NA TGTGCCAGCAGCGTAGATCAGTCTTTGGAGCAGTACTTC CASSVDQSLEQYF
TRBJ2-1 TRBV6-6 NA few TGTGCCACACGGGGTGGCAGGAGTTACAATGAGCAGTTCTTC CATRGGRSYNEQFF
TRBJ1-2 TRBV7-9 NA NA TGTGCCAGCAGCTTAGCGACAGTCGGGGGCTATGGCTACACCTTC CASSLATVGGYGYTF
TRBJ2-7 TRBV30 NA NA TGTGCCTGGAGTGTAGCGGACTCCTACGAGCAGTACTTC CAWSVADSYEQYF
TRBJ2-7 TRBV10-3 TRBD2 NA TGTGCCATCAGTGATGGTAGCGGGAGGTACGAGCAGTACTTC CAISDGSGRYEQYF
TRBJ2-5 TRBV18 NA NA TGTGCCAGCTCACCAAGGAGCGGGATAGGTAACAGGGCAGAGACCCAGTACTTC CASSPRSGIGNRAETQYF
TRBJ2-2 TRBV19 TRBD1 NA TGTGCCAGCGGCGGTAGGGGGCTTAGGGCGAACACCGGGGAGCTGTTTTTT CASGGRGLRANTGELFF
TRBJ2-1 TRBV25-1 NA NA TGTGCCAGCAGTGGGCGTGTGGGGGGAACTGAGCAGTTCTTC CASSGRVGGTEQFF
TRBJ2-2 TRBV19 NA NA TGTGCCAGTAGTATACGGGGGGCTGTCGGGGAGCTGTTTTTT CASSIRGAVGELFF
TRBJ2-1 TRBV10-3 TRBD2 NA TGTGCCATCAGTGAGTCTACTAGCGGGACCAATGAGCAGTTCTTC CAISESTSGTNEQFF
TRBJ2-7 TRBV7-2 TRBD1 NA TGTGCCAGCAGCTCGACAGGGGGCATTTACGAGCAGTACTTC CASSSTGGIYEQYF
TRBJ1-6 TRBV28 NA few TGTGCCAGCAGATCCGCCGCCAGGGATTTAGTTTCACCCCTCCACTTT CASRSAARDLVSPLHF
TRBJ2-2 TRBV7-2 TRBD2 NA TGTGCCAGCAGCTGGGGACTAGCGGGGAACACCGGGGAGCTGTTTTTT CASSWGLAGNTGELFF
TRBJ1-5 TRBV28 TRBD1 NA TGTGCCAGCAGCGCCCCCGACAGGGGGAGGGGCAATCAGCCCCAGCATTTT CASSAPDRGRGNQPQHF
TRBJ2-7 TRBV10-1 NA NA TGCGCCAGCAGTCCGGGAGTCGCCGAGCAGTACTTC CASSPGVAEQYF
TRBJ2-1 TRBV27 TRBD1 NA TGTGCCAGCAGTTTTAATGTCGGGACAGTAGACAATGAGCAGTTCTTC CASSFNVGTVDNEQFF
TRBJ2-1 TRBV25-1 NA NA TGTGCCAGCAGTGCAGGAGGCTCCTACAATGAGCAGTTCTTC CASSAGGSYNEQFF
TRBJ2-3 TRBV7-9 TRBD2 NA TGTGCCAGCAGCTCGACTAGCGGGAGACTATTCCTAAGCACAGATACGCAGTATTTT CASSSTSGRLFLSTDTQYF
TRBJ2-7 TRBV10-3 TRBD2 NA TGTGCCATCAGTGCCCCTCCGGGGCTAGCGGGTATACCCTCCTACGAGCAGTACTTC CAISAPPGLAGIPSYEQYF
TRBJ1-4 TRBV5-6 TRBD1 NA TGTGCCAGCAGCGGGCGGACAGGGGCTAATGAAAAACTGTTTTTT CASSGRTGANEKLFF
TRBJ2-6 TRBV7-2 NA few TGTGCCAGCAGCTCCCTGCTGGGACTGACTTACTCTGGGGCCAACGTCCTGACTTTC CASSSLLGLTYSGANVLTF
TRBJ2-5 TRBV5-1 TRBD2 NA TGCGCCAGCAGTCCCGGGACTAGCCAAGAGACCCAGTACTTC CASSPGTSQETQYF
TRBJ2-1 TRBV11-2 TRBD2 NA TGTGCCAGCAGCAGCGGGGCCGTCCCCAATGAGCAGTTCTTC CASSSGAVPNEQFF
TRBJ2-6 TRBV7-2 NA NA TGTGCCAGCAGCCCCGCCCCCCTAAGCTCTGGGGCCAACGTCCTGACTTTC CASSPAPLSSGANVLTF
TRBJ1-5 TRBV28 TRBD1 NA TGTGCCAGCAGTTTTGGGGCAGGGGGCTCCAATCAGCCCCAGCATTTT CASSFGAGGSNQPQHF